Listed here are 21 T cell receptor beta chains from one sample, sequenced in a study of PD-1 blockade in classical Hodgkin lymphoma (TCRdb year 2020). The library was obtained by the immunoSEQ multiplex PCR assay. The table comes from immuneACCESS by way of TCRdb, which keeps in-frame sequences with V and J called. Part of the clones is missing from these tables; in studies checked, under half for an unresolved V gene and the rest for unknown reasons. In all, the sample holds 25,000 to 35,000 clones, and approximately 81% of those were seen once. The ten largest clones represent 0.5% to 0.65% of the sample. The time point label here, explained by the study, means: cycle 4 day 1 (C4D1), after more than five weeks of nivolumab. Relapse after autologous stem cell transplantation had occurred in all trial patients, and cohorts A, B and C were distinguished by prior brentuximab vedotin exposure. A Miltenyi CD4+ T cell isolation kit was used for magnetic negative selection to purify CD4+ T cells from thawed PBMCs.

The source was CD4+ T cells from blood, collected before the fourth cycle of nivolumab. Source of these receptors: a human donor with classical Hodgkin lymphoma.

The chain recombines TRBV5-6 with TRBJ2-7; TRBD1 matches 8 bases. Germline CDR1 is SGHDT and CDR2 is YYEEEE. The CDR3 extends over 14 amino acids. Trimming at V came to 1 base and at J to 3 bases, leaving 3 bases not matched to a gene. In nucleotides, the CDR3 is TGTGCCAGCAGCTTGCCCAGGGGGCACTACGAGCAGTACTTC. Encoded protein: CASSLPRGHYEQYF.

This sequence joins TRBV9 and TRBJ2-1; D gene ambiguous. V dropped 4 bases and J dropped 9 bases, with 17 bases sitting between them. CDR3 length: 14 amino acids. The V gene's germline CDR1 is SGDLS and CDR2 YYNGEE. CDR3 residues: CASSPPWGSSEQFF. The CDR3 region has the DNA TGTGCCAGCAGCCCCCCTTGGGGATCAAGTGAGCAGTTCTTC.

The sample holds a few counts of this clone. The chain is built from TRBV5-1 and TRBJ1-6; D is possibly TRBD1 (6 bases). This CDR3 comprises 13 residues. Germline V gene sequence: CDR1 SGHRS, CDR2 YFSETQ. V was trimmed by 0 bases and J by 11 bases, leaving 9 bases between them. As DNA, the CDR3 is TGCGCCAGCAGCTTGGCAGGGGTGGCACCCCTCCACTTT. The encoded protein is CASSLAGVAPLHF.

The rearrangement joins TRBV5-6 to TRBJ2-5; TRBD2 might be the D (6 bases). The CDR3 has 13 residues. CDR1 is SGHDT, CDR2 YYEEEE, per germline. With 0 bases removed from V and 7 bases from J, the gap between germline ends came to 10 bases. The CDR3 sequence: CASSLEAGGTQYF. CDR3 DNA sequence: TGTGCCAGCAGCTTGGAAGCCGGGGGGACCCAGTACTTC. The complete variable domain, with remaining parts taken from reference TRBV5-6 and TRBJ2-5, reads DAGVTQSPTHLIKTRGQQVTLRCSPKSGHDTVSWYQQALGQGPQFIFQYYEEEERQRGNFPDRFSGHQFPNYSSELNVNALLLGDSALYLCASSLEAGGTQYFGPGTRLLVL.

V usage is TRBV28 and J usage is TRBJ2-5; 7 bases line up with TRBD2. Per the germline V gene, CDR1 is MDHEN and CDR2 is SYDVKM. The ends lost 3 bases at V and 1 base at J; junction bases unmatched: 8. The CDR3 has 16 residues. The CDR3 region is CASSFVGAGSQETQYF. The CDR3 DNA reads TGTGCCAGCAGTTTCGTAGGAGCGGGGTCCCAAGAGACCCAGTACTTC.

The chain couples TRBV5-1 to TRBJ2-3; a possible D gene is TRBD1 (7 bases). CDR3 length equals 15 residues. The V gene's germline CDR1 is SGHRS and CDR2 YFSETQ. The ends were cut back, 0 bases at V and 5 bases at J, with 13 bases in the middle. The CDR3: CASSLGQGGGDTQYF. CDR3 nucleotide sequence: TGCGCCAGCAGCTTGGGGCAGGGGGGAGGAGATACGCAGTATTTT.

CDR3 in DNA: TGTGCCAGCAGCAACGGGGGCCCGGACCAAGAGACCCAGTACTTC. Translated, it gives CASSNGGPDQETQYF. V gene TRBV4-2 combines with J gene TRBJ2-5; D possibly uses TRBD1 or TRBD2 (6 bases each). Germline V lookup: CDR1 LGHNA, CDR2 YNFKEQ. With 5 bases removed from V and 0 bases from J, the gap between germline ends came to 13 bases. The CDR3 totals 15 residues.

This clone appeared a few times. The chain carries TRBV9 and TRBJ2-3; D is unclear. Looked up from germline, CDR1 is SGDLS and CDR2 is YYNGEE. V lost 5 bases and J lost 6, with 13 bases in between. This CDR3 has 13 amino acids. For the CDR3, the DNA is TGTGCCAGCAGGGGCGCATCAATGGATACGCAGTATTTT. Its protein is CASRGASMDTQYF.

J is TRBJ1-3 and V is TRBV5-1; 10 bases are shared with TRBD1. The germline gives CDR1 SGHRS, CDR2 YFSETQ. This CDR3 spans 15 amino acids. The V and J ends lost 3 bases and 0 bases, in that order; junction bases with no gene match: 0. The CDR3: CASSWDRGSGNTIYF. The CDR3 DNA reads TGCGCCAGCAGCTGGGACAGGGGCTCTGGAAACACCATATATTTT.

In its sample, this clone was seen once. This sequence joins TRBV6-5 and TRBJ2-5; 7 bases map to TRBD2. V lost 2 bases, J lost 7 bases, and 13 bases stayed unmatched. The germline gives CDR1 MNHEY, CDR2 SVGAGI. The CDR3 length is 16 residues. Here the CDR3 DNA reads TGTGCCAGCAGTTACCCCGTGGGGGGGACCTCTGGGACCCAGTACTTC. As protein: CASSYPVGGTSGTQYF.

The chain joins TRBV28 to TRBJ1-2, with a weak D call TRBD1 (5 bases). Trimming stripped 4 bases from V and 3 bases from J, with 21 bases between. This CDR3 has 17 residues. The germline CDR1 and CDR2 sequences are MDHEN and SYDVKM. DNA for the CDR3: TGTGCCAGCAGTTCCCCCGGGACCAAATCCTCCTACTATGGCTACACCTTC. Translated: CASSSPGTKSSYYGYTF.

The chain uses TRBV5-5 and TRBJ1-5; D gene unclear. Germline V gives CDR1 SGHKS, CDR2 YYEKEE (reference sequence). V was shortened by 4 bases and J by 2 bases, with 22 bases between the two germline ends. The CDR3 has 18 amino acids. CDR3 coding DNA: TGTGCCAGCAGCCTCGGGCCAAAAGCGTCATATGGCAATCAGCCCCAGCATTTT. Translation gives CASSLGPKASYGNQPQHF.

This clone has only a few counts. The genes are TRBV2 and TRBJ1-1; TRBD1 aligns across 11 bases. Trimming cost V 8 bases and J 3 bases; bases outside gene matches: 2. Germline loops: CDR1 SNHLY, CDR2 FYNNEI. The CDR3 is 13 amino acids. This CDR3 reads CASGDRGYTEAFF. In DNA form, the CDR3 reads TGTGCCAGCGGGGACAGGGGGTACACTGAAGCTTTCTTT.

The chain couples TRBV19 to TRBJ1-4; TRBD1 might be the D (6 bases). The germline V gene has CDR1 LNHDA and CDR2 SQIVND (reference sequence). V was shortened by 5 bases and J by 7 bases, with 11 bases between the two germline ends. This CDR3 spans 13 amino acids. Here the CDR3 reads CASSRGQGEKLFF. For the CDR3, the DNA is TGTGCCAGTAGTCGGGGGCAAGGTGAAAAACTGTTTTTT.

The count of this clone is one. The rearrangement links TRBV29-1 to TRBJ2-1; TRBD1 matches at 10 bases. Germline V CDR1 and CDR2: SQVTM, ANQGSEA. V gave up 6 bases and J gave up 7 bases; unmatched junction bases: 9. The CDR3 length is 14 residues. In DNA form, the CDR3 reads TGCAGCGTGCGTCGGGGGACAGGGGTTAATGAGCAGTTCTTC. This codes for CSVRRGTGVNEQFF.

The chain joins TRBV5-1 to TRBJ1-1, with a tentative D call TRBD1 (6 bases). The ends were cut back, 4 bases at V and 0 bases at J, with 13 bases in the middle. Germline V gene sequence: CDR1 SGHRS, CDR2 YFSETQ. The CDR3 has 15 amino acids. In DNA, the CDR3 is TGCGCCAGCAGCCAATTCAGGGGAGTGAACACTGAAGCTTTCTTT. The encoded protein is CASSQFRGVNTEAFF.

This clone has more than one count but fewer than ten. This chain links TRBV7-9 with TRBJ1-2; D is unresolved. Trimming shortened V by 3 bases and J by 6 bases, and 8 bases separated the two germline ends. The CDR3 is 12 residues long. Germline-derived CDR1 and CDR2 are SEHNR and FQNEAQ (reference sequence). CDR3: CASSFNRDGYTF. CDR3 in DNA: TGTGCCAGCAGCTTTAACCGGGATGGCTACACCTTC.

The chain recombines TRBV28 with TRBJ1-2; a possible D gene is TRBD1 (5 bases). The germline V gene encodes CDR1 MDHEN and CDR2 SYDVKM. The CDR3 sequence is 16 residues long. The V end lost 3 bases, the J end lost 5 bases, and 19 bases lay between the germline ends. This CDR3 is CASSLGSGTRIYGYTF. The DNA for the CDR3 is TGTGCCAGCAGTTTGGGATCCGGGACGAGGATTTATGGCTACACCTTC.

The chain joins TRBV1 to TRBJ2-5; the D call in the table, TRBD2, was not verified against the DNA. TRBV1 is tagged as a pseudogene. This CDR3 has 15 amino acids. The CDR3 coding sequence is TGCACCAGCAGATACACGGGACTAGCCCAAGAGACCCAGTACTTC. This encodes CTSRYTGLAQETQYF.

The CDR3 DNA reads as TGCGCCAGCAGCCCTAACGGGGTTTCGGATACGCAGTATTTT. This codes for CASSPNGVSDTQYF. This rearrangement joins TRBV5-1 to TRBJ2-3; D is perhaps TRBD2 (5 bases). Between the trimmed V and J ends, which lost 4 bases and 6 bases, there was a span of 15 bases. Germline assignment: CDR1 SGHRS and CDR2 YFSETQ. The CDR3 covers 14 residues.

The V call is TRBV7-8, the J call TRBJ2-1; D is uncertain. There are 12 residues in the CDR3. CDR1 is SGHVS and CDR2 is FQNEAQ in the germline V gene. With 3 bases removed from V and 6 bases from J, the gap between germline ends came to 6 bases. The DNA for the CDR3 is TGTGCCAGCAGCTTGGAGCGCAATGAGCAGTTCTTC. Translated, it gives CASSLERNEQFF.